This TCR beta chain was sequenced in a study of CD8+CD57+ T cells in acquired aplastic anemia. Background on the study: Sorted CD4+ and CD8+ cells gave an average of around 3.1 ug of DNA. Study-level results: CD8+ Simpson's diversity showed no significant patient-control difference. About 30 CD8+ CDR3 sequences occurred in both the patients and the controls.

In patients chosen for sequencing, flow cytometry had shown CD8+CD57+ cell expansion. Receipt of therapy had not occurred in any patient by the time of blood sampling. The template used for profiling TCR beta VDJ and CDR3 was genomic DNA. TCRdb re-analysed the reads in MiXCR, keeping a single row per CDR3 protein. The table lists about 120,000 distinct CDR3 sequences, about 60% of them singletons. The CDR3 is 17 residues long. CDR1 and CDR2 from the germline V gene are MGHDK and SYGVNS. Losses at the gene ends were 1 base for V and 0 bases for J; bases not matched to a gene: 2. This clonotype was picked up a small number of times. The antigen is not known.

This sequence originates from a human donor with aplastic anemia. The V and J genes are TRBV25-1 and TRBJ2-3; 12 bases line up with TRBD2. The sequenced sample was sorted CD4+, CD8+, or CD8+CD57+ T cells (not recorded which) from PBMCs. The CDR3 DNA reads TGTGCCAGCAGTGAATGGGGGACTAGCGGGAGCACAGATACGCAGTATTTT. Translating gives CASSEWGTSGSTDTQYF.